This T cell receptor (beta chain) was documented in a study of blood T cell repertoires in COVID-19. Study-wide context: The United States, Italy and Spain were the sources of the acute and convalescent COVID-19 samples. T cells, B-cell-depleted T cells, or PBMCs provided the cDNA or gDNA that served as material.

Germline CDR1 SGHRS, CDR2 YFSETQ. The CDR3 loop spans 15 amino acids. The V end lost 0 bases, the J end lost 7 bases, and 14 bases lay between the germline ends. In the source study's methods: Amplification with reference gene primers provided the estimates of nucleated cell counts. Sequencing used immunoSEQ multiplex PCR; TCRdb keeps in-frame clones, though not all of them. Clone size and the V and J calls come from that table; the DNA yielded D and trimming. The table shows tens of thousands of clones, with around 90% occurring only once. The chain uses TRBV5-1 and TRBJ1-5; D possibly corresponds to TRBD1 (5 bases). The clonotype originates from a man aged 50 to 59 with active COVID-19. Sequencing input: peripheral blood. The CDR3: CASSLEAGRGQPQHF. The CDR3 DNA reads as TGCGCCAGCAGCTTGGAAGCCGGCCGGGGGCAGCCCCAGCATTTT.